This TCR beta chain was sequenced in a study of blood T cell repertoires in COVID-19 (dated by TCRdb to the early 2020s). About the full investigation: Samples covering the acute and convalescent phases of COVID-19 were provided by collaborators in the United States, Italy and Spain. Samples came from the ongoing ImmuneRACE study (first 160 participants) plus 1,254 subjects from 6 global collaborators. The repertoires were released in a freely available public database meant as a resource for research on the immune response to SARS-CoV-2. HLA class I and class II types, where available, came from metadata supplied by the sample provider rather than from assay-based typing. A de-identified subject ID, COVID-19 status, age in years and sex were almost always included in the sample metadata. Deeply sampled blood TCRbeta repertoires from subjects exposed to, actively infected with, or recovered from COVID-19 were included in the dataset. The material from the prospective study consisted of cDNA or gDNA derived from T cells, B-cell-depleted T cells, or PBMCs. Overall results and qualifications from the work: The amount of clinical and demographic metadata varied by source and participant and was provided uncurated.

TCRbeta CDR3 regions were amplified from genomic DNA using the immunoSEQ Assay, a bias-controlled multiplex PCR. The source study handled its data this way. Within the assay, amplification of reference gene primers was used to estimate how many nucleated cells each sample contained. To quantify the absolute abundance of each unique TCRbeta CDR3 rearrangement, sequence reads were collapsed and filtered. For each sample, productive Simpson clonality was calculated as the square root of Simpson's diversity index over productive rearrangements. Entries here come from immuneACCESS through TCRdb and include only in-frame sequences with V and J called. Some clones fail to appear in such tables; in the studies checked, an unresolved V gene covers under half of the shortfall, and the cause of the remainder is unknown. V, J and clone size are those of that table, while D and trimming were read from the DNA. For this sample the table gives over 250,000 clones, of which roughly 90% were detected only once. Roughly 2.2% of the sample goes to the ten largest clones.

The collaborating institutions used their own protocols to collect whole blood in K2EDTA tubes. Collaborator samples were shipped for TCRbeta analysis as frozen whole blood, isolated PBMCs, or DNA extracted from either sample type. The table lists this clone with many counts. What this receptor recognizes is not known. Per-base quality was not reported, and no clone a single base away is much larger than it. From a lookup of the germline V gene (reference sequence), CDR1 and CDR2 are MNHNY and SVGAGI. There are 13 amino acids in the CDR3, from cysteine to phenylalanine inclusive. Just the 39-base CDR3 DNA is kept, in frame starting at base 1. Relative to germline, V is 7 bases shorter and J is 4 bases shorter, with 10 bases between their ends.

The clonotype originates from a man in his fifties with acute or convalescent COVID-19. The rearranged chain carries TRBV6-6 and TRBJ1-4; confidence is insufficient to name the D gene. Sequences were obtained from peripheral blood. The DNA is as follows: TGTGCCAGCATCCCCGGGTATAATGAAAAACTGTTTTTT. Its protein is CASIPGYNEKLFF.